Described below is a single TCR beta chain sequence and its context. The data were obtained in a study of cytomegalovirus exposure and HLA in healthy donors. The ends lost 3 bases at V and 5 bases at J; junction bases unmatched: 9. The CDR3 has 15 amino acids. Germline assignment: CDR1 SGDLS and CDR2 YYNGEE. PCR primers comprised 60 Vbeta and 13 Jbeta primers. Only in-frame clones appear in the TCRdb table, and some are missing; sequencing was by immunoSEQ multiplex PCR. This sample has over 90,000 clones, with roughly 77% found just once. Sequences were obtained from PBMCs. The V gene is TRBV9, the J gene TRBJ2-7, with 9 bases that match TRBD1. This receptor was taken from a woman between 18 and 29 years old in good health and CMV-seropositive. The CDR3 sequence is CASSAGDREANEQYF. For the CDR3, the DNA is TGTGCCAGCAGCGCAGGGGACAGGGAGGCCAACGAGCAGTACTTC.